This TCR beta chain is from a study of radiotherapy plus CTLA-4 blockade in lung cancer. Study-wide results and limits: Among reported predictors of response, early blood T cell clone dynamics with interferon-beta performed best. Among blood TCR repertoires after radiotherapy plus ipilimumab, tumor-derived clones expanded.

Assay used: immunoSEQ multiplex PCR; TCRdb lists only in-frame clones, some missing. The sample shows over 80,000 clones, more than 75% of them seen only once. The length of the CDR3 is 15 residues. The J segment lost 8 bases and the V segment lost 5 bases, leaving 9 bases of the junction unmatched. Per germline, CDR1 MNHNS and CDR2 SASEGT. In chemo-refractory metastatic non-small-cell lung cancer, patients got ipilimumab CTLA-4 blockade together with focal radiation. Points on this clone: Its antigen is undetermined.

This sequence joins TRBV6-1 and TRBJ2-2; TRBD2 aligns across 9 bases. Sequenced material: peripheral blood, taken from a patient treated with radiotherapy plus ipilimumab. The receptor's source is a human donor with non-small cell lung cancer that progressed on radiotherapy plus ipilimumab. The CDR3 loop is CASSTPAGGPGELFF. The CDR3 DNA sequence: TGTGCCAGCAGTACTCCCGCGGGAGGGCCGGGGGAGCTGTTTTTT.